This is a list of T cell receptor beta chains from one sample in a study of cytomegalovirus exposure and HLA in healthy donors. Assay: immunoSEQ multiplex PCR; the TCRdb copy retains only in-frame clones and omits some. The sample has 65,000 to 80,000 clones, about 93% seen once; the top ten hold roughly 2%. Sequencing used PBMCs. The origin of the receptors is a woman aged 18-29 years in good health and CMV-seropositive. Both conserved end residues are part of each CDR3. The D gene is left open where the match is weak. The listing skips clone size in some rows; elsewhere it reads once, few, many or a size class.

CDR3 length	V gene	D gene	J gene	clone size	CDR3 protein	CDR3 DNA
15	TRBV30	TRBD1	TRBJ1-3	once	CAWSMDREYGNTIYF	TGTGCCTGGAGCATGGACAGGGAGTACGGAAACACCATATATTTT
15	TRBV27	TRBD2	TRBJ2-1	.	CASSRAGGTINEQFF	TGTGCCAGCAGCCGAGCGGGAGGGACAATAAATGAGCAGTTCTTC
12	TRBV6-6	TRBD2	TRBJ2-3	.	CVAGGGTDTQYF	TGTGTGGCGGGGGGGGGCACAGATACGCAGTATTTT
14	TRBV5-4	TRBD1	TRBJ1-6	.	CASSLGDRGSPLHF	TGTGCCAGCAGCTTGGGCGACAGGGGTTCACCCCTCCACTTT
13	TRBV11-2	.	TRBJ1-3	.	CASTQGSGNTIYF	TGTGCCAGCACCCAGGGGTCTGGAAACACCATATATTTT
13	TRBV6-1	TRBD1	TRBJ1-1	.	CASSDREGAEAFF	TGTGCCAGCAGCGACAGGGAAGGTGCTGAAGCTTTCTTT
16	TRBV19	TRBD2	TRBJ2-1	.	CASSMWGLAGGREQFF	TGTGCCAGTAGTATGTGGGGGCTAGCGGGGGGTAGGGAGCAGTTCTTC
16	TRBV2	.	TRBJ1-5	.	CASSVLSSNSNQPQHF	TGTGCCAGCAGTGTACTGTCCTCAAACAGCAATCAGCCCCAGCATTTT
13	TRBV19	.	TRBJ1-5	.	CASTFRKNQPQHF	TGTGCCAGTACTTTTAGAAAAAATCAGCCCCAGCATTTT
14	TRBV2	TRBD1	TRBJ1-2	.	CASSVRQGIYGYTF	TGTGCCAGCAGCGTGCGACAGGGGATCTATGGCTACACCTTC
18	TRBV9	TRBD2	TRBJ2-5	.	CASSATPGTSGGQETQYF	TGTGCCAGCAGCGCGACCCCCGGGACTAGCGGGGGACAAGAGACCCAGTACTTC
13	TRBV29-1	.	TRBJ1-5	.	CSVLQGYDQPQHF	TGCAGCGTTCTACAGGGTTACGATCAGCCCCAGCATTTT
16	TRBV11-3	.	TRBJ1-1	.	CASSLDKGQLNTEAFF	TGTGCCAGCAGCTTAGACAAGGGACAATTGAACACTGAAGCTTTCTTT
17	TRBV28	TRBD1	TRBJ1-1	once	CATGAVTGGWSYTEAFF	TGTGCCACGGGGGCGGTGACAGGGGGCTGGTCGTACACTGAAGCTTTCTTT
11	TRBV10-2	.	TRBJ2-5	.	CATLQGETQHF	TGCGCCACTCTACAAGGAGAGACCCAGCACTTC
12	TRBV5-6	.	TRBJ2-7	.	CASSPRSYEQYF	TGTGCCAGCAGCCCCCGCTCCTACGAGCAGTACTTC
14	TRBV5-6	.	TRBJ2-7	.	CASSLYRGSYEQYF	TGTGCCAGCAGCTTGTACCGGGGGTCCTACGAGCAGTACTTC
12	TRBV5-1	.	TRBJ1-1	.	CASSRGDTEAFF	TGCGCCAGCAGCCGGGGGGACACTGAAGCTTTCTTT
22	TRBV7-8	TRBD2	TRBJ2-4	.	CASSLAGGLWTSGGLAKNIQYF	TGTGCCAGCAGCTTAGCTGGGGGACTATGGACTAGCGGGGGTTTAGCCAAAAACATTCAGTACTTC
15	TRBV21-1	.	TRBJ2-1	.	CASSPRTGNSNEQFF	TGTGCCAGCAGCCCAAGGACAGGGAACTCTAATGAGCAGTTCTTC
16	TRBV7-8	.	TRBJ1-5	once	CASSNYPLGGDQPQHF	TGTGCCAGCAGCAACTACCCTCTAGGAGGAGATCAGCCCCAGCATTTT
14	TRBV19	.	TRBJ1-1	.	CASSEVELNTEAFF	TGTGCCAGTAGTGAGGTGGAGTTGAACACTGAAGCTTTCTTT
18	TRBV7-9	TRBD2	TRBJ2-1	.	CASSLRASGGPLHNEQFF	TGTGCCAGCAGCTTAAGGGCTAGCGGGGGGCCTCTCCACAATGAGCAGTTCTTC
12	TRBV19	.	TRBJ1-5	.	CASGRAREPQHF	TGTGCCAGCGGACGTGCGCGGGAGCCCCAGCATTTT
13	TRBV6-5	TRBD1	TRBJ1-1	.	CASSSTGVTEAFF	TGTGCCAGCAGTTCGACAGGGGTAACTGAAGCTTTCTTT
14	TRBV7-3	.	TRBJ2-1	.	CASSLSGGTREQFF	TGTGCCAGCAGCTTAAGCGGCGGGACTCGTGAGCAGTTCTTC
16	TRBV9	TRBD2	TRBJ2-3	.	CASSVKSGRPTDTQYF	TGTGCCAGCAGCGTAAAAAGCGGGAGACCGACAGATACGCAGTATTTT
11	TRBV29-1	.	TRBJ2-3	.	CSVRAPDTQYF	TGCAGCGTCAGGGCCCCAGATACGCAGTATTTT
13	TRBV30	.	TRBJ1-2	.	CAWSVSGRDGYTF	TGTGCCTGGAGTGTCTCGGGCAGGGATGGCTACACCTTC
16	TRBV5-1	TRBD1	TRBJ1-5	.	CASSPGTGRGNQPQHF	TGCGCCAGCAGCCCTGGGACAGGGCGCGGCAATCAGCCCCAGCATTTT
11	TRBV30	.	TRBJ1-1	.	CAWSGGYEAFF	TGTGCCTGGTCGGGGGGTTATGAAGCTTTCTTT
11	TRBV28	TRBD1	TRBJ1-3	.	CVTGGRHTIYF	TGTGTTACAGGGGGGAGGCACACCATATATTTT
13	TRBV19	TRBD1	TRBJ1-2	.	CASRGTGGSGYTF	TGTGCCAGTAGAGGGACAGGGGGCTCGGGCTACACCTTC
15	TRBV6-5	.	TRBJ2-7	.	CASRYSTQSGYEQYF	TGTGCCAGCAGGTACTCCACCCAGTCGGGCTACGAGCAGTACTTC
12	TRBV25-1	.	TRBJ1-1	.	CASTEGSTEAFF	TGTGCCAGCACGGAGGGAAGCACTGAAGCTTTCTTT
13	TRBV18	.	TRBJ2-1	.	CASSPDSYNEQFF	TGTGCCAGCTCACCTGACAGCTACAATGAGCAGTTCTTC
16	TRBV27	TRBD1	TRBJ2-5	.	CASSDHLTGGLVAQYF	TGTGCCAGCAGTGACCACCTGACAGGGGGCTTAGTGGCCCAGTACTTC
16	TRBV6-5	TRBD2	TRBJ2-3	.	CASSYKSGGEEDTQYF	TGTGCCAGCAGTTACAAAAGCGGGGGCGAGGAAGATACGCAGTATTTT
13	TRBV5-4	TRBD1	TRBJ1-2	.	CASSLNRGYGYTF	TGTGCCAGCAGCTTGAACAGGGGTTATGGCTACACCTTC
17	TRBV2	TRBD2	TRBJ2-4	once	CASTPRLAGGAKNIQYF	TGTGCCAGCACCCCGCGACTAGCGGGAGGAGCCAAAAACATTCAGTACTTC
16	TRBV30	TRBD2	TRBJ2-3	.	CAWSDRGLAGTDTQYF	TGTGCCTGGAGCGACCGGGGACTAGCGGGCACAGATACGCAGTATTTT
14	TRBV6-5	.	TRBJ2-5	once	CASGKGGWGETQYF	TGTGCCAGCGGGAAAGGGGGTTGGGGAGAGACCCAGTACTTC
16	TRBV5-4	.	TRBJ2-5	.	CASSPGGGVGQETQYF	TGTGCCAGCAGCCCGGGAGGGGGCGTAGGGCAAGAGACCCAGTACTTC
15	TRBV18	TRBD1	TRBJ1-4	.	CASSPPDRGDEKLFF	TGTGCCAGCTCACCACCGGACAGGGGAGACGAAAAACTGTTTTTT
13	TRBV18	.	TRBJ1-4	.	CASSPGPNEKLFF	TGTGCCAGCTCTCCGGGTCCCAATGAAAAACTGTTTTTT
17	TRBV2	.	TRBJ2-7	.	CASSGSHRAPPSYEQYF	TGTGCCAGCAGTGGTTCCCACAGGGCCCCCCCCTCCTACGAGCAGTACTTC
13	TRBV6-6	.	TRBJ1-1	.	CASSWGQGVEAFF	TGTGCCAGCAGCTGGGGGCAGGGAGTTGAAGCTTTCTTT
16	TRBV4-2	TRBD1	TRBJ1-5	.	CASSQEGTGEYQPQHF	TGTGCCAGCAGCCAAGAAGGGACAGGAGAATATCAGCCCCAGCATTTT
18	TRBV6-1	.	TRBJ1-5	.	CASSERCGGGGDNQPQHF	TGTGCCAGCAGTGAACGGTGTGGAGGGGGGGGCGACAATCAGCCCCAGCATTTT
12	TRBV30	TRBD1	TRBJ1-1	.	CAWGQANTEAFF	TGTGCCTGGGGACAGGCGAACACTGAAGCTTTCTTT
15	TRBV6-1	TRBD2	TRBJ2-1	.	CASSRERGTYNEQFF	TGTGCCAGCAGTCGCGAGCGGGGGACCTACAATGAGCAGTTCTTC
15	TRBV12-5	TRBD1	TRBJ2-3	once	CASGLEGQGKDTQYF	TGTGCTAGTGGTTTGGAGGGACAGGGGAAAGATACGCAGTATTTT
14	TRBV27	TRBD1	TRBJ2-5	.	CASRGQGGGETQYF	TGTGCCAGTAGGGGACAGGGCGGAGGAGAGACCCAGTACTTC
11	TRBV30	.	TRBJ1-1	.	CAWRGDTEAFF	TGTGCCTGGAGAGGGGACACTGAAGCTTTCTTT
19	TRBV4-3	TRBD2	TRBJ2-3	.	CASSQELGLAGGSGDTQYF	TGCGCCAGCAGCCAAGAACTGGGACTAGCGGGGGGGTCTGGAGATACGCAGTATTTT